This T cell receptor beta chain appears in the sequencing data of a study of chemoradiotherapy in HPV16-positive cancers. Samples were taken several times over chemoradiotherapy. This CDR3 spans 9 amino acids. TCRdb's copy holds only in-frame clones and misses some; the assay was immunoSEQ multiplex PCR. The profile shows roughly 30,000 clones, 92% of them singletons. This clone was counted a single time. The antigen is not known. Study findings and constraints: Better recurrence-free survival went with HPV-responsive T-cell expansion in HPV16-positive patients. Candidate HPV-specific clones and E7-related TCR motifs grew in tumor during treatment. Only a couple of HPV16-positive patients supplied the functional HPV-specificity definition.

V usage is TRBV1 and J usage is TRBJ2-1. TRBV1 is a known pseudogene. This sequence originates from a human donor with HPV-associated anogenital cancer. Material: blood, obtained from a patient who underwent chemoradiotherapy. CDR3 in DNA: TGCACCAGCATAGACGAGCAGTTCTTC. This codes for CTSIDEQFF.